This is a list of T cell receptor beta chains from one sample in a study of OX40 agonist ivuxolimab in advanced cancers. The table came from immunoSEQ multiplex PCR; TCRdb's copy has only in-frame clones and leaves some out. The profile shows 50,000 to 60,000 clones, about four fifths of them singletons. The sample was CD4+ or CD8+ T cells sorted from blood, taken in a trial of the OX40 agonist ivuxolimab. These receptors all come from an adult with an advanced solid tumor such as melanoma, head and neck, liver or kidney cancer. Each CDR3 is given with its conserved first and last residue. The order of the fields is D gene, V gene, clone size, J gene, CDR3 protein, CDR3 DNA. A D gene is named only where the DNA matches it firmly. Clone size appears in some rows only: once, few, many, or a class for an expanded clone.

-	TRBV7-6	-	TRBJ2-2	CASSLDLRNTGELFF	TGTGCCAGCAGCTTAGATCTACGGAACACCGGGGAGCTGTTTTTT
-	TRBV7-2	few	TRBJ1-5	CASSLEEGRPQHF	TGTGCCAGCAGCTTAGAGGAGGGAAGGCCCCAGCATTTT
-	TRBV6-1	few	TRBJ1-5	CASSELLQPQHF	TGTGCCAGCAGTGAACTCTTGCAGCCCCAGCATTTT
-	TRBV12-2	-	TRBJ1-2	CASRTPDLCGYTF	TGTGCAAGTCGCACACCGGACCTATGTGGCTACACCTTC
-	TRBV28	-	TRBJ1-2	CASTLGDTSDGYTF	TGTGCCAGCACTCTGGGAGATACAAGCGATGGCTACACCTTC
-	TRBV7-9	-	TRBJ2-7	CASSLGSGGHSYEQYF	TGTGCCAGCAGCTTGGGTTCCGGGGGCCACTCCTACGAGCAGTACTTC
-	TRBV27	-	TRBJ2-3	CASSPPTDTQYF	TGTGCCAGCAGTCCGCCCACAGATACGCAGTATTTT
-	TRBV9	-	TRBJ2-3	CASSVVADTQYF	TGTGCCAGCAGCGTCGTGGCAGATACGCAGTATTTT
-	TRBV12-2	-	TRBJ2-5	CASRLAGTSGGLQETQYF	TGTGCAAGTCGCTTAGCGGGGACTAGCGGGGGCCTCCAAGAGACCCAGTACTTC
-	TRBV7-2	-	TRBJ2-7	CASSLSGDYEQYF	TGTGCCAGCAGCTTATCAGGGGACTACGAGCAGTACTTC
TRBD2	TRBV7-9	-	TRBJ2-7	CASSLLAGGEQYF	TGTGCCAGCAGCTTACTAGCGGGGGGCGAGCAGTACTTC
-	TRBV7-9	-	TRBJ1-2	CASESADWINYGYTF	TGTGCCAGCGAATCGGCAGACTGGATAAACTATGGCTACACCTTC
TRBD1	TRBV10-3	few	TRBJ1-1	CAIMGQMNTEAFF	TGTGCCATCATGGGACAGATGAACACTGAAGCTTTCTTT
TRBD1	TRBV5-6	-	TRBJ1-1	CASSHRTGGTEAFF	TGTGCCAGCAGCCATAGGACAGGGGGCACTGAAGCTTTCTTT
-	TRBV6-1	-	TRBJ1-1	CASSDWAQVNTFF	TGTGCCAGCAGTGATTGGGCTCAGGTTAATACTTTCTTT
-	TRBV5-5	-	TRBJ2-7	CASSLFSTMKIYYEQYF	TGTGCCAGCAGCTTGTTTTCGACAATGAAAATTTACTACGAGCAGTACTTC
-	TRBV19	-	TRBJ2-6	CASSISSGANVLTF	TGTGCCAGTAGTATTTCCTCTGGGGCCAACGTCCTGACTTTC
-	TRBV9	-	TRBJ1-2	CASSVGKSYTF	TGTGCCAGCAGCGTAGGGAAAAGCTACACCTTC
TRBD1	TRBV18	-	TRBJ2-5	CASSEDRAQETQYF	TGTGCCAGCTCAGAGGACAGGGCCCAAGAGACCCAGTACTTC
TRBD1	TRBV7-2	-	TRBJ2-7	CASSLGTGSSYEQYF	TGTGCCAGCAGCTTGGGGACAGGGTCTTCCTACGAGCAGTACTTC